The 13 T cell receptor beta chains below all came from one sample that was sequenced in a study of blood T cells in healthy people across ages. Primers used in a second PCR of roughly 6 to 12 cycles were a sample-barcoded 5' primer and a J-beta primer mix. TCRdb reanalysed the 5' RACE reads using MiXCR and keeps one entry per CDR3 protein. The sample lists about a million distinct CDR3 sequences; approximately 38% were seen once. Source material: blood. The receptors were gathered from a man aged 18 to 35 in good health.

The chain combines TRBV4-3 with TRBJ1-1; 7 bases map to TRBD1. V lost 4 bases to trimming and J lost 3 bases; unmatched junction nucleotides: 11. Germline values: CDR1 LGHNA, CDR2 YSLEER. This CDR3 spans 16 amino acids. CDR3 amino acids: CASSPKQGGAYTEAFF. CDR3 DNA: TGCGCCAGCAGCCCCAAGCAAGGGGGCGCCTACACTGAAGCTTTCTTT.

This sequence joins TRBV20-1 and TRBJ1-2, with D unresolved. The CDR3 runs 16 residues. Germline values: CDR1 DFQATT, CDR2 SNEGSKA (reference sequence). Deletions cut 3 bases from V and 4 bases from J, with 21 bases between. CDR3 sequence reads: CSASSLGPRLSYGYTF. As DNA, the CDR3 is TGCAGTGCTAGCTCGCTGGGTCCCCGATTAAGCTATGGCTACACCTTC.

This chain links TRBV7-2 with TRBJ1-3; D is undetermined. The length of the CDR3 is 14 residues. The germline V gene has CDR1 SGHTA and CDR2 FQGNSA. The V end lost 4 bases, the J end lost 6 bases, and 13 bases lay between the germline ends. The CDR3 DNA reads TGTGCCAGCAGCTCAGGAGGTGGCGTAAACACCATATATTTT. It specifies CASSSGGGVNTIYF.

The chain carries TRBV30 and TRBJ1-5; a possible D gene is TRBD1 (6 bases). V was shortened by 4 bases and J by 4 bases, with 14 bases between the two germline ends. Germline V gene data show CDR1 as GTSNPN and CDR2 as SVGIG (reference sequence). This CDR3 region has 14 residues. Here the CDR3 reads CAWTGVHGNQPQHF. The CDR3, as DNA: TGTGCCTGGACAGGGGTCCATGGGAATCAGCCCCAGCATTTT. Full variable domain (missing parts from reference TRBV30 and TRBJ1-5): SQTIHQWPATLVQPVGSPLSLECTVEGTSNPNLYWYRQAAGRGLQLLFYSVGIGQISSEVPQNLSASRPQDRQFILSSKKLLLSDSGFYLCAWTGVHGNQPQHFGDGTRLSIL.

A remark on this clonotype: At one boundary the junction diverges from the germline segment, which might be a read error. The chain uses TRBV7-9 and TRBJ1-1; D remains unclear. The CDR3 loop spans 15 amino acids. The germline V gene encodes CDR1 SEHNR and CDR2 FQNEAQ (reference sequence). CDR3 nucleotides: TGTGCCGGCAGCCCACGTACGAAACTGAACACTGAAGCTTTCTTT. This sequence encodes CAGSPRTKLNTEAFF. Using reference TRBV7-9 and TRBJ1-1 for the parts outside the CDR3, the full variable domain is DTGVSQNPRHKITKRGQNVTFRCDPISEHNRLYWYRQTLGQGPEFLTYFQNEAQLEKSRLLSDRFSAERPKGSFSTLEIQRTEQGDSAMYLCAGSPRTKLNTEAFFGQGTRLTVV.

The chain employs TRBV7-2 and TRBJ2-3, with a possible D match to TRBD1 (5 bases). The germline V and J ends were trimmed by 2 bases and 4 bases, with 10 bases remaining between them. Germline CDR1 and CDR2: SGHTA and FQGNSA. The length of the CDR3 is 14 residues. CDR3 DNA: TGTGCCAGCAGCTTAAGGGGTCAAGCAGATACGCAGTATTTT. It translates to CASSLRGQADTQYF.

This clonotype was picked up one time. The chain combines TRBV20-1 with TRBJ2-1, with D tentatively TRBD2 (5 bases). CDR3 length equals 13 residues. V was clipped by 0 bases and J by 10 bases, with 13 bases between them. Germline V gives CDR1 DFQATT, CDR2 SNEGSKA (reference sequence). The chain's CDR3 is CSAREAVAYEQFF. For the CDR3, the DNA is TGCAGTGCTAGAGAAGCGGTGGCCTACGAGCAGTTCTTC.

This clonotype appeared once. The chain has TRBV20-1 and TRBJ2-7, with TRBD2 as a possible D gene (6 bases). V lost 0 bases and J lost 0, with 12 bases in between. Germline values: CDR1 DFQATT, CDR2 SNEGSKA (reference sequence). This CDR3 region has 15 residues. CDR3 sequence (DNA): TGCAGTGCTAGAGACGGGACTCTCAGCTCCTACGAGCAGTACTTC. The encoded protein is CSARDGTLSSYEQYF.

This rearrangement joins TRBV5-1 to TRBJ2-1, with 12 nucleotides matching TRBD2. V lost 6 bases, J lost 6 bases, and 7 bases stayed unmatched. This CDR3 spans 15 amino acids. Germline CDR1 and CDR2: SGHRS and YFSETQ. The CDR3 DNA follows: TGCGCCAGCAAACTAGCGGGGGGAACTTGCAATGAGCAGTTCTTC. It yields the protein CASKLAGGTCNEQFF.

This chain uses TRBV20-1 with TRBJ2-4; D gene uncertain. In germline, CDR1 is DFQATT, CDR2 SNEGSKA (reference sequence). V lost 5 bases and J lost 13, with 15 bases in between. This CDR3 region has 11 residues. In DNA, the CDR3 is TGCAGTGCTGGTCCCTCCTACGGGCAGTACTTC. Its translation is CSAGPSYGQYF.

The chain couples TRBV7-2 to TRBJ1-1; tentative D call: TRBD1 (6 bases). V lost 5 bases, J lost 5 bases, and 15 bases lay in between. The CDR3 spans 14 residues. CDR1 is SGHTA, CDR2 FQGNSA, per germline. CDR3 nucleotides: TGTGCCAGCAGCCTGGGACGCAGGGGAACTGAAGCTTTCTTT. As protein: CASSLGRRGTEAFF.

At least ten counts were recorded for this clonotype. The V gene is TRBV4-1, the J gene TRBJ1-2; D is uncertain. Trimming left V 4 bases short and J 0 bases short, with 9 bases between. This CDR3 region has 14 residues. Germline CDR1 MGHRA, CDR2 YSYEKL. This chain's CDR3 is CASSPGGSNYGYTF. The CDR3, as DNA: TGCGCCAGCAGCCCCGGCGGATCTAACTATGGCTACACCTTC.

The CDR3 sequence is CASSPAVLGQPQHF. In DNA, the CDR3 is TGTGCCAGCAGTCCGGCTGTATTGGGTCAGCCCCAGCATTTT. The J gene is TRBJ1-5, the V gene TRBV6-2 or TRBV6-3; D is unclear. Germline CDR1 is MNHEY and CDR2 is SVGEGT. Trimming removed 5 bases from V and 6 bases from J, with 14 bases in between. CDR3 length: 14 amino acids.